A single sample gave rise to the 12 T cell receptor beta chains below, sequenced in a study of T cell responses to AZD1222 COVID-19 vaccine. Assay: immunoSEQ multiplex PCR; the TCRdb copy retains only in-frame clones and omits some. The table has roughly 190,000 clones, roughly 93% seen once. Sequencing used peripheral blood, obtained on day 0 of AZD1222 vaccination. These receptors were obtained from an adult in good health.

The chain has TRBV12-3 or TRBV12-4 and TRBJ1-5; weak D call: TRBD1 (5 bases). V lost 7 bases and J lost 7, with 14 bases in between. The CDR3 loop spans 13 amino acids. CDR3 coding DNA: TGTGCCAGCACGTGGCGCAAGGGGCAGCCCCAGCATTTT. It is translated as CASTWRKGQPQHF.

The chain carries TRBV7-9 and TRBJ1-1; D is undetermined. The CDR3 spans 14 residues. The V gene's germline CDR1 is SEHNR and CDR2 FQNEAQ (reference sequence). The germline V and J ends were trimmed by 4 bases and 0 bases, with 9 bases remaining between them. The DNA of the CDR3 is TGTGCCAGCAGCTCTTTAGTTATGAACACTGAAGCTTTCTTT. It yields the protein CASSSLVMNTEAFF.

The V and J genes are TRBV6-5 and TRBJ1-2; TRBD1 might be the D (6 bases). Germline CDR1 MNHEY, CDR2 SVGAGI. V shed 2 bases and J shed 10 bases, with 17 bases lying between them. CDR3 length: 14 amino acids. The CDR3 bases are TGTGCCAGCAGTTACGTCGGGGGCAGGTCTACCTACACCTTC. Protein: CASSYVGGRSTYTF.

This chain connects TRBV2 to TRBJ2-2; 10 bases are shared with TRBD1. V gave up 6 bases and J gave up 4 bases; unmatched junction bases: 5. The CDR3 is 15 amino acids. Germline CDR1 reads SNHLY; CDR2 reads FYNNEI. Here the CDR3 DNA reads TGTGCCAGCAGAGCCCGGGACAGGGGCACCGGGGAGCTGTTTTTT. This sequence encodes CASRARDRGTGELFF.

The chain has TRBV4-1 and TRBJ1-5; D ambiguous. CDR1 is MGHRA, CDR2 YSYEKL, per germline. The CDR3 is 13 residues long. The germline V and J ends were trimmed by 0 bases and 9 bases, with 9 bases remaining between them. CDR3 nucleotides: TGCGCCAGCAGCCAAGATCAGGAATCGCCCCAGCATTTT. Translating gives CASSQDQESPQHF.

This clone was recorded once. V and J are TRBV3-1 (or the pseudogene TRBV3-2) and TRBJ1-1, with 8 bases fitting TRBD1. The CDR3 extends over 14 amino acids. The germline CDR1 and CDR2 sequences are LGHDT and YNNKEL (reference sequence). V was pared by 4 bases and J by 11 bases, with 12 bases of the junction left unmatched. The CDR3 protein is CASSRETGVDSAFF. The CDR3 DNA reads as TGTGCCAGCAGCCGAGAGACAGGGGTCGATTCGGCTTTCTTT.

The CDR3 reads CASSPGGSTEAFF. The DNA of the CDR3 is TGTGCCAGCAGCCCCGGGGGCAGTACTGAAGCTTTCTTT. The chain carries TRBV6-5 and TRBJ1-1; tentatively, D is TRBD1 (6 bases). Per germline, CDR1 MNHEY and CDR2 SVGAGI. The CDR3 spans 13 residues. The V end was cut by 6 bases, the J end by 5 bases, with 13 bases between.

This clone has just one count. This rearrangement joins TRBV18 to TRBJ1-1; the D gene is possibly TRBD1 (5 bases). Germline CDR1 is KGHSH and CDR2 is LQKENI. With 0 bases removed from V and 7 bases from J, the gap between germline ends came to 18 bases. The CDR3 sequence is 16 residues long. The CDR3 DNA sequence: TGTGCCAGCTCACCACCGGGCCCAGGGAGGAGTCTTGAAGCTTTCTTT. Its translation is CASSPPGPGRSLEAFF.

The CDR3 region has the DNA TGTGCCAGCAGCCCAGGGACGGCCCTCAATGAAAAACTGTTTTTT. Encoded protein: CASSPGTALNEKLFF. The chain links TRBV7-9 to TRBJ1-4, with a tentative D call TRBD1 (5 bases). Germline V gene sequence: CDR1 SEHNR, CDR2 FQNEAQ (reference sequence). The CDR3 is made up of 15 amino acids. V was pared by 5 bases and J by 5 bases, with 15 bases between.

The chain carries TRBV16 and TRBJ2-1; 7 bases line up with TRBD2. The CDR3 extends over 14 amino acids. Germline V gene data show CDR1 as KGHSY and CDR2 as FQNENV. Trimming cost V 2 bases and J 8 bases; bases outside gene matches: 6. DNA for the CDR3: TGTGCCAGCAGCCAACGGGCGGGGGAGGATGAGCAGTTCTTC. Translating gives CASSQRAGEDEQFF.

This chain connects TRBV19 to TRBJ1-6; D not certain. Looked up from germline, CDR1 is LNHDA and CDR2 is SQIVND (reference sequence). The CDR3 covers 13 residues. The V end was cut by 5 bases, the J end by 3 bases, with 5 bases between. The CDR3 coding sequence is TGTGCCAGTAGTGGCAGCTATAATTCACCCCTCCACTTT. Residues: CASSGSYNSPLHF.

The V gene is TRBV28, the J gene TRBJ2-1; D unclear. CDR1 is MDHEN, CDR2 SYDVKM, per germline. V gave up 6 bases and J gave up 3 bases, with 9 bases separating them. This CDR3 has 13 amino acids. The CDR3 here is CASRVINYNEQFF. In DNA, the CDR3 is TGTGCCAGCAGGGTGATCAACTACAATGAGCAGTTCTTC.